This T cell receptor (beta chain) was documented in a study of shared clonotypes between healthy human individuals. CD45RO negativity and positive selection for CCR7 defined naive CD8 cells, a population that excluded terminally differentiated effector memory CD45RA+ cells. Clones were sequenced by immunoSEQ multiplex PCR, and TCRdb holds only the in-frame ones, with some missing. The sample includes roughly 2.1 million clones, about 92% of them seen just once. Looked up from germline, CDR1 is MNHNS and CDR2 is SASEGT. The CDR3 covers 14 residues. The V end lost 0 bases, the J end lost 6 bases, and 11 bases lay between the germline ends.

The sequencing input was naive CD8+ T cells from PBMCs. V and J are TRBV6-1 and TRBJ1-1; D unresolved. The TCR sequence derives from a man aged 18 to 29 in good health. Some clones in this sample may be carry-over from other donors' samples. The CDR3 here is CASSEARGWPEAFF. Written as DNA, the CDR3 is TGTGCCAGCAGTGAAGCTCGGGGTTGGCCTGAAGCTTTCTTT.